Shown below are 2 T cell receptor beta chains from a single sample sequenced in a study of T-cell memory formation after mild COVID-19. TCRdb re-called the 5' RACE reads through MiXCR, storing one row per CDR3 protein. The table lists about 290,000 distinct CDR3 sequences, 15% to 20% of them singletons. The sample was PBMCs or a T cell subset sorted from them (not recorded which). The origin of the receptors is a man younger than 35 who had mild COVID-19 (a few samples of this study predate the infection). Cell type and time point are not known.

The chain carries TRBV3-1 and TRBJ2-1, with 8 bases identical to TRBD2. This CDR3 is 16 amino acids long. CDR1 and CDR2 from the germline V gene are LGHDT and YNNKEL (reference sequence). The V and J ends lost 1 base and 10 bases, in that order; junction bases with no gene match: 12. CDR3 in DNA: TGTGCCAGCAGCCAAGGTCGGGGGGGGTACTATTGGGAGCAGTTCTTC. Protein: CASSQGRGGYYWEQFF.

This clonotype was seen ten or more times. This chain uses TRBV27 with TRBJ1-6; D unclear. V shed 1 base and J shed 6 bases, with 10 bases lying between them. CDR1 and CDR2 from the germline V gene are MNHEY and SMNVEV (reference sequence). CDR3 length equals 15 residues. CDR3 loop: CASSLLGFSNSPLHF. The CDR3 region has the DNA TGTGCCAGCAGTTTATTGGGGTTCTCTAATTCACCCCTCCACTTT.